The clone carrying this TCR beta chain has only a few counts. One entry per CDR3 protein, called by TCRdb with MiXCR from the RT-PCR reads. Seen here are about 570,000 distinct CDR3 sequences, about 11% observed once, and the top ten hold about 11%. These data are taken from a study of response to subunit inactivated influenza vaccine. These data also formed part of another study, on T cells expressing NK-cell markers. That publication notes: Making the TCR beta cDNA relied on 5'RACE template switching with UMIs.

This clonotype originated in a man in his fifties who received an inactivated influenza vaccine. The source was PBMCs from blood, collected on the day of vaccination.

The CDR3 region has the DNA TGTGCCAGCAGCTTAGGGCAGTCCTCCGAGACCCAGTACTTC. Its protein product is CASSLGQSSETQYF. The chain has TRBV7-2 and TRBJ2-5; D remains ambiguous. Germline CDR1 SGHTA, CDR2 FQGNSA. This CDR3 spans 14 amino acids. The ends were cut back, 1 base at V and 5 bases at J, with 11 bases in the middle. The full variable domain, rest sourced from reference TRBV7-2 and TRBJ2-5, is GAGVSQSPSNKVTEKGKDVELRCDPISGHTALYWYRQSLGQGLEFLIYFQGNSAPDKSGLPSDRFSAERTGGSVSTLTIQRTQQEDSAVYLCASSLGQSSETQYFGPGTRLLVL.